This record covers a single T cell receptor (beta chain). Its specificity is not known. These data belong to a study of human T cells and chemical hapten exposure. The V end lost 3 bases, the J end lost 6 bases, and 12 bases lay between the germline ends. This CDR3 has 15 residues. The germline CDR1 and CDR2 sequences are MDHEN and SYDVKM. Study-wide results and limits: Among TCRs, those above 1 in 1000 frequency were unaffected by DPC sensitization. Patch test score rose with PT1 expanded TCRs, significant at 8, 16, 32, not 4.

TCRdb redid the calling of the RACE reads with MiXCR, one entry per CDR3 protein. The sample includes about 120,000 distinct CDR3 sequences, 9% to 14% of them seen just once. Time point here: patch test 1, 2 weeks after DPC sensitization. Noted treatment: therapeutic diphenylcyclopropenone sensitization with weekly scalp DPC. From whole blood left unfractionated, total RNA was extracted. The clonotype comes from a woman aged 45-60 years with alopecia areata. Some clones in this sample may be carry-over from other donors' samples. The rearrangement uses TRBV28 and TRBJ1-6, with a weak D call TRBD1 (6 bases). The material sequenced was whole blood, taken in connection with sensitization to the hapten diphenylcyclopropenone (DPC). CDR3 sequence (DNA): TGTGCCAGCAGTTTGGAAAACAGGGTTAATTCACCCCTCCACTTT. It yields the protein CASSLENRVNSPLHF.